These 8 T cell receptor beta chains originate from one sample sequenced in a study of T cells in Graves' hyperthyroidism and ophthalmopathy. Using RNA transcripts as the source, TCR beta CDR3 regions were amplified. In the first-round RT-PCR of the TCR CDR3, the HTBI primer set was used. TCRdb processed the multiplex PCR reads anew with MiXCR; each CDR3 protein has one entry. Of approximately 640,000 distinct CDR3 sequences detected, 45% appear once; the ten largest clones hold about 7.7%. Sequencing was done on a sample of peripheral blood or thyroid tissue (not recorded which). These TCRs come from an adult man with Graves' disease, either hyperthyroidism or ophthalmopathy (not recorded which).

This clonotype was recorded at least ten times. This chain uses TRBV7-8 with TRBJ2-7, with D uncertain. With 1 base removed from V and 6 bases from J, the gap between germline ends came to 7 bases. CDR1 SGHVS and CDR2 FQNEAQ come from the germline V gene. The CDR3 extends over 12 amino acids. CDR3 in amino acids: CASSLVSPEQYF. Here the CDR3 DNA reads TGTGCCAGCAGCTTAGTCAGTCCCGAGCAGTACTTC.

This chain connects TRBV19 to TRBJ1-6; 7 bases agree with TRBD1. The V segment lost 0 bases and the J segment 10 bases; nucleotides outside the gene matches: 6. Germline loops: CDR1 LNHDA, CDR2 SQIVND (reference sequence). The CDR3 is made up of 15 amino acids. Here the CDR3 DNA reads TGTGCCAGTAGTATAGATCCACAGGGGCAATCACCCCTCCACTTT. Amino acids: CASSIDPQGQSPLHF.

This chain links TRBV15 with TRBJ1-4; tentatively, D is TRBD1 (5 bases). There are 16 residues in the CDR3. Trimming cost V 3 bases and J 5 bases, with 16 bases left between them. The germline CDR1 and CDR2 sequences are LNHNV and YYDKDF (reference sequence). Written as DNA, the CDR3 is TGTGCCACCAGCAGTGGACTAGCGGGGGGGAATGAAAAACTGTTTTTT. Translated, it gives CATSSGLAGGNEKLFF. Complete variable domain (other parts from reference TRBV15 and TRBJ1-4): DAMVIQNPRYQVTQFGKPVTLSCSQTLNHNVMYWYQQKSSQAPKLLFHYYDKDFNNEADTPDNFQSRRPNTSFCFLDIRSPGLGDTAMYLCATSSGLAGGNEKLFFGSGTQLSVL.

This clonotype was counted only a few times. The chain employs TRBV10-3 and TRBJ2-7, with D maybe TRBD2 (5 bases). CDR3 length: 13 amino acids. Trimming took off 11 bases at V and 0 bases at J, with 14 bases between the two ends. CDR1 ENHRY and CDR2 SYGVKD come from the germline V gene. CDR3 nucleotides: TGTGCCGGGAGAGTAGGTAGCTCCTACGAGCAGTACTTC. Its translation: CAGRVGSSYEQYF.

Notes on this clonotype: The junction departs from the called germline gene at one end, perhaps through a read error. The J gene is TRBJ1-2, the V gene TRBV20-1; 9 bases line up with TRBD1. The V gene's germline CDR1 is DFQATT and CDR2 SNEGSKA (reference sequence). CDR3 size: 13 residues. CDR3: CSARADRGDGHTF. The CDR3 bases are TGCAGTGCTAGAGCCGACAGGGGGGATGGCCACACCTTC.

This chain links TRBV29-1 with TRBJ2-3; D is unresolved. Trimming cost V 8 bases and J 0 bases, with 3 bases left between them. Germline CDR1 reads SQVTM; CDR2 reads ANQGSEA. CDR3 length: 10 residues. CDR3 region: CSPSTDTQYF. In DNA, the CDR3 is TGCAGCCCAAGCACAGATACGCAGTATTTT.

V and J are TRBV2 and TRBJ1-6, with TRBD1 matching over 8 bases. The junction had 3 bases not matched to a gene; V was cut back by 6 bases and J by 2 bases. CDR3 length equals 15 residues. Germline V gives CDR1 SNHLY, CDR2 FYNNEI. The CDR3 sequence: CASSQTGAYNSPLHF. CDR3 DNA sequence: TGTGCCAGCAGCCAGACAGGGGCCTATAATTCACCCCTCCACTTT.

This clonotype was picked up a small number of times. The CDR3 reads CASTPAGDLETQYF. CDR3 nucleotides: TGTGCCAGCACCCCAGCGGGAGATTTGGAGACCCAGTACTTC. The chain links TRBV7-9 to TRBJ2-5; 8 positions agree with TRBD2. Losses at the gene ends were 7 bases for V and 5 bases for J; bases not matched to a gene: 9. The CDR3 runs 14 residues. Germline CDR1 is SEHNR and CDR2 is FQNEAQ (reference sequence).